This T cell receptor beta chain derives from a study of long-term antiretroviral therapy in people with HIV. The V segment lost 0 bases and the J segment 5 bases; nucleotides outside the gene matches: 3. There are 15 residues in the CDR3. The germline V gene encodes CDR1 SGDLS and CDR2 YYNGEE. Participants living with HIV all received treatment in the United States. Whole-study findings and limits: In samples taken after ART, diversity increased but remained below transplant donor control levels.

As for this clone: The antigen remains unidentified.

The libraries were made with immunoSEQ v3.0 at survey level. Clones were read by immunoSEQ multiplex PCR, and TCRdb kept only the in-frame ones, dropping some. The table records around 15,000 clones, around 83% of them present only once. V and J are TRBV9 and TRBJ2-1, with 9 bases fitting TRBD2. The receptor was derived from a woman aged 40 to 49 with HIV. Sequenced material: unsorted PBMCs, taken 0.5 years after starting antiretroviral therapy. The CDR3 loop reads CASSVVSGRDNEQFF. DNA for the CDR3: TGTGCCAGCAGCGTAGTTAGCGGGAGAGACAATGAGCAGTTCTTC.